The TCR beta chain under discussion was sequenced for a study of beta chain features in type 1 diabetes. On the study more broadly: Age, gender and cell yields were similar between patients and healthy donors. Cells sorted and examined across all samples totaled 85 million to 110 million.

Expressed TCRB transcripts were sequenced, since all the RNA that had been isolated was reverse transcribed. Sequenced by immunoSEQ multiplex PCR; TCRdb stores in-frame clones only, minus some. The sample has 300,000 to 450,000 clones, roughly 12% seen once. Germline lookup yields CDR1 SGHRS and CDR2 YFSETQ. Trimming took 4 bases from V and 5 from J; bases not matched to a gene: 7. CDR3 size: 14 residues. It was one heparinised blood draw, averaging around 120 mL, that each donor gave. In its sample, this clone was seen a few times. Its antigen is undetermined. Regarding the study as a whole: The VDJ junctions of type 1 diabetes patients carried fewer insertions and more deletions.

This clonotype was sampled from a man aged 18 to 29 in good health. The sample consisted of naive CD4+ T cells from blood. The rearrangement joins TRBV5-1 to TRBJ1-1; 8 bases are a match to TRBD1. CDR3: CASSLRGRETEAFF. CDR3 sequence (DNA): TGCGCCAGCAGCCTCAGGGGGCGCGAGACTGAAGCTTTCTTT.